A single sample gave rise to the 13 T cell receptor beta chains below, sequenced in a study of OX40 agonist ivuxolimab in advanced cancers. Assay: immunoSEQ multiplex PCR; the TCRdb copy retains only in-frame clones and omits some. Seen here are tens of thousands of clones, approximately 82% observed once, and the top ten hold less than 4%. The sequencing here drew on CD4+ or CD8+ T cells sorted from blood, taken in a trial of the OX40 agonist ivuxolimab. These receptors were collected from an adult with an advanced solid tumor such as melanoma, head and neck, liver or kidney cancer.

This chain joins TRBV2 and TRBJ2-5; D remains ambiguous. From germline, CDR1 is SNHLY and CDR2 FYNNEI. The CDR3 is 11 amino acids. V was pared by 6 bases and J by 4 bases, with 6 bases between. CDR3 nucleotides: TGTGCCAGCAGGTCGCGAGAGACCCAGTACTTC. Protein product: CASRSRETQYF. Together with reference TRBV2 and TRBJ2-5, the CDR3 gives the full variable domain: EPEVTQTPSHQVTQMGQEVILRCVPISNHLYFYWYRQILGQKVEFLVSFYNNEISEKSEIFDDQFSVERPDGSNFTLKIRSTKLEDSAMYFCASRSRETQYFGPGTRLLVL.

As DNA, the CDR3 is TGTGCCAGCAGCTTGGGACAGTCAGGCTACGAGCAGTACTTC. It yields the protein CASSLGQSGYEQYF. The V gene is TRBV5-5, the J gene TRBJ2-7; weak D call: TRBD1 (5 bases). The germline V and J ends were trimmed by 0 bases and 3 bases, with 10 bases remaining between them. CDR1 is SGHKS, CDR2 YYEKEE, per germline (reference sequence). The CDR3 runs 14 residues.

This chain connects TRBV6-1 to TRBJ2-7, with 9 nucleotides matching TRBD1. The germline V gene encodes CDR1 MNHNS and CDR2 SASEGT. With V trimmed by 2 bases and J by 2 bases, 4 bases remained unmatched. The length of the CDR3 is 15 residues. CDR3 sequence: CASSEIGTGTYEQYF. The CDR3 DNA reads as TGTGCCAGCAGTGAAATAGGGACAGGGACCTACGAGCAGTACTTC.

This rearrangement joins TRBV15 to TRBJ2-7, with a weak D call TRBD2 (5 bases). V lost 0 bases, J lost 5 bases, and 8 bases lay in between. In germline, CDR1 is LNHNV, CDR2 YYDKDF (reference sequence). This CDR3 region has 13 residues. CDR3 residues: CATSRDVGDEQYF. CDR3 nucleotides: TGTGCCACCAGCAGAGATGTCGGGGACGAGCAGTACTTC.

The V call is TRBV30, the J call TRBJ2-2; D is undetermined. The CDR3 has 13 residues. Deletions cut 4 bases from V and 4 bases from J, with 10 bases between. Germline CDR1 reads GTSNPN; CDR2 reads SVGIG (reference sequence). CDR3: CAWKFGSTGELFF. The DNA of the CDR3 is TGTGCCTGGAAATTCGGTAGCACCGGGGAGCTGTTTTTT.

The gene calls are TRBV11-2 and TRBJ1-2; D is undetermined. CDR3 size: 15 residues. Trimming took off 2 bases at V and 2 bases at J, with 12 bases between the two ends. CDR1 and CDR2 from the germline V gene are SGHAT and FQNNGV. Here the CDR3 reads CASSLIGRENYGYTF. The CDR3 DNA reads TGTGCCAGCAGCTTAATCGGTCGGGAAAACTATGGCTACACCTTC.

The chain is built from TRBV5-1 and TRBJ2-5; 7 nucleotides line up with TRBD1. This CDR3 region has 13 residues. Germline assignment: CDR1 SGHRS and CDR2 YFSETQ. V shed 9 bases and J 2 bases; nucleotides not matched to a gene: 7. CDR3 nucleotide sequence: TGCGCCACCCAAGCGACAGGGCAAGAGACCCAGTACTTC. This translates into CATQATGQETQYF.

The count of this clone is one. This chain uses TRBV11-3 with TRBJ2-3, with TRBD1 matching over 7 bases. CDR1 and CDR2 (germline): SGHNT, YENEEA. V lost 4 bases and J lost 4; bases outside the gene matches: 8. The CDR3 has 15 amino acids. The CDR3 protein is CASSSAKGGADTQYF. DNA of the CDR3: TGTGCCAGCAGCTCAGCCAAAGGGGGCGCAGATACGCAGTATTTT.

The chain links TRBV10-1 to TRBJ2-3, with 8 bases lining up with TRBD2. The germline CDR1 and CDR2 sequences are WNHNN and SYGVQD (reference sequence). Germline trimming cut 8 bases from V and 0 bases from J; bases unmatched to any gene: 16. CDR3 length: 18 residues. The CDR3 DNA follows: TGCGCCAGCGGCCCGCGAGCGGGGGCGCCCCCCAGCACAGATACGCAGTATTTT. Protein product: CASGPRAGAPPSTDTQYF.

The chain carries TRBV19 and TRBJ2-7, with D possibly matching TRBD2 (7 bases). Trimming removed 8 bases from V and 0 bases from J, with 11 bases in between. Germline V gene sequence: CDR1 LNHDA, CDR2 SQIVND (reference sequence). The CDR3 covers 13 residues. The CDR3 spells CASGGGGSYEQYF. For the CDR3, the DNA is TGTGCCAGTGGAGGGGGGGGCTCCTACGAGCAGTACTTC.

The chain couples TRBV6-5 to TRBJ1-2; no clear D gene. From germline, CDR1 is MNHEY and CDR2 SVGAGI. V gave up 7 bases and J gave up 4 bases, with 10 bases separating them. The CDR3 contains 12 residues. CDR3 coding DNA: TGTGCCAGCAAAAAAGAAGCCTATGGCTACACCTTC. It encodes CASKKEAYGYTF.

The V gene is TRBV19, the J gene TRBJ1-4, with unresolved D. Germline CDR1 is LNHDA and CDR2 is SQIVND (reference sequence). The CDR3 runs to 15 residues. Trimming stripped 7 bases from V and 10 bases from J, with 22 bases between. The CDR3 DNA is TGTGCCAGTAATCCGACCGAAGGGTGGTATGGAAAACTGTTTTTT. It encodes CASNPTEGWYGKLFF. Full variable domain (rest looked up from reference TRBV19 and TRBJ1-4): DGGITQSPKYLFRKEGQNVTLSCEQNLNHDAMYWYRQDPGQGLRLIYYSQIVNDFQKGDIAEGYSVSREKKESFPLTVTSAQKNPTAFYLCASNPTEGWYGKLFFGSGTQLSVL.

The CDR3 protein is CASSPGAGLLGSTEAFF. The DNA of the CDR3 is TGTGCCAGCAGCCCCGGAGCCGGCCTTCTAGGGAGCACTGAAGCTTTCTTT. The V gene is TRBV9, the J gene TRBJ1-1; D remains ambiguous. The CDR3 loop spans 17 amino acids. Germline V gene data show CDR1 as SGDLS and CDR2 as YYNGEE. Trimming shortened V by 4 bases and J by 4 bases, and 23 bases separated the two germline ends.